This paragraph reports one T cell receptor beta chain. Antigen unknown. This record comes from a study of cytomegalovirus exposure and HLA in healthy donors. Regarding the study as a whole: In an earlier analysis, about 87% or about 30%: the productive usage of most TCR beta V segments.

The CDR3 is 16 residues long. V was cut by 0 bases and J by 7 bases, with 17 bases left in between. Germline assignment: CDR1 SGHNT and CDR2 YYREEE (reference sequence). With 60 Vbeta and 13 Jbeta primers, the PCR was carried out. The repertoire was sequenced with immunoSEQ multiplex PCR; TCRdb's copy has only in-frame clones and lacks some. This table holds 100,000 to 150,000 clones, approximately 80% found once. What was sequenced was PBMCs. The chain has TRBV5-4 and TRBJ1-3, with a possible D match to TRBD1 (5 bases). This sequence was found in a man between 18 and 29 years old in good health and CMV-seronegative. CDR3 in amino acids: CASSLGPPGGGNTIYF. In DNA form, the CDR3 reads TGTGCCAGCAGCTTGGGTCCCCCGGGGGGAGGCAACACCATATATTTT.